This passage covers 28 T cell receptor beta chains from one sample sequenced in a study of OX40 agonist ivuxolimab in advanced cancers. Only in-frame clones appear in the TCRdb table, and some are missing; sequencing was by immunoSEQ multiplex PCR. The top ten clones hold roughly 1% of a sample with about 150,000 clones, approximately 94% of them seen once. The sample consisted of CD4+ or CD8+ T cells sorted from blood, taken in a trial of the OX40 agonist ivuxolimab. The receptors come from an adult with an advanced solid tumor such as melanoma, head and neck, liver or kidney cancer.

Comment on this clone: This sample includes further DNA sequences coding for the same CDR3. The V call is TRBV7-2, the J call TRBJ2-7, with 11 nucleotides matching TRBD1. Germline CDR1 is SGHTA and CDR2 is FQGNSA. The CDR3 covers 14 residues. Trimming took 3 bases from V and 2 from J; bases not matched to a gene: 0. For the CDR3, the DNA is TGTGCCAGCAGCTTGGGACAGGGGGCCTACGAGCAGTACTTC. Encoded protein: CASSLGQGAYEQYF.

The chain joins TRBV18 to TRBJ2-3; D unclear. CDR1 is KGHSH, CDR2 LQKENI, per germline. There are 14 residues in the CDR3. The ends were cut back, 1 base at V and 4 bases at J, with 9 bases in the middle. CDR3 in amino acids: CASSPQSESDTQYF. The CDR3 DNA reads TGTGCCAGCTCACCACAGAGTGAATCAGATACGCAGTATTTT.

The V call is TRBV5-1, the J call TRBJ2-1, with 9 positions matching TRBD1. J gave up 5 bases and V 3 bases, and 3 bases lay outside the gene matches. The V gene's germline CDR1 is SGHRS and CDR2 YFSETQ. The CDR3 runs 14 residues. DNA of the CDR3: TGCGCCAGCAGCTCTTGGACAGGGGACAATGAGCAGTTCTTC. It translates to CASSSWTGDNEQFF.

V is TRBV28 and J is TRBJ1-1; no clear D. Per germline, CDR1 MDHEN and CDR2 SYDVKM. V lost 4 bases and J 1 base, leaving 4 bases between the germline ends. The CDR3 is 12 residues long. The DNA of the CDR3 is TGTGCCAGCAGTTCTCGGAACACTGAAGCTTTCTTT. It yields the protein CASSSRNTEAFF.

The rearrangement uses TRBV7-3 and TRBJ2-7; maybe TRBD1 (5 bases). Trimming stripped 4 bases from V and 5 bases from J, with 21 bases between. This CDR3 has 16 amino acids. Germline CDR1 reads SGHTA; CDR2 reads FQGTGA. The CDR3 sequence is CASSWTPGPSTNEQYF. CDR3 bases: TGTGCCAGCAGCTGGACACCGGGTCCCTCCACGAACGAGCAGTACTTC. Combining the CDR3 with reference TRBV7-3 and TRBJ2-7 gives the whole variable domain GAGVSQTPSNKVTEKGKYVELRCDPISGHTALYWYRQSLGQGPEFLIYFQGTGAADDSGLPNDRFFAVRPEGSVSTLKIQRTERGDSAVYLCASSWTPGPSTNEQYFGPGTRLTVT.

V and J are TRBV4-2 and TRBJ2-6, with a tentative D call TRBD2 (5 bases). Germline CDR1 LGHNA, CDR2 YNFKEQ. V gave up 4 bases and J gave up 4 bases, with 11 bases separating them. The CDR3 runs 15 residues. CDR3 in amino acids: CASSPAGSGANVLTF. CDR3 coding DNA: TGTGCCAGCAGCCCGGCGGGTAGCGGGGCCAACGTCCTGACTTTC.

The V call is TRBV6-1, the J call TRBJ2-3, with 9 bases that match TRBD2. There are 17 residues in the CDR3. The V gene's germline CDR1 is MNHNS and CDR2 SASEGT. V trimming: 1 base; J trimming: 2 bases; junction bases outside the gene matches: 7. Written as DNA, the CDR3 is TGTGCCAGCAGTGAAGGGCTAGCGGGGAGGTTCACAGATACGCAGTATTTT. Protein sequence: CASSEGLAGRFTDTQYF.

This clone was found once. This chain connects TRBV5-6 to TRBJ2-2; D remains ambiguous. Germline loops: CDR1 SGHDT, CDR2 YYEEEE. The CDR3 has 15 residues. Trimming took off 1 base at V and 6 bases at J, with 13 bases between the two ends. In DNA form, the CDR3 reads TGTGCCAGCAGCTTGCGCGGCCTCGTCGCCGGGGAGCTGTTTTTT. Translating gives CASSLRGLVAGELFF.

The rearrangement joins TRBV18 to TRBJ1-1, with D uncertain. The V gene lost 2 bases and the J gene lost 4 bases, with 17 bases spanning the gap. The CDR3 length is 16 residues. CDR1 is KGHSH, CDR2 LQKENI, per germline. The CDR3 region is CASSPIMQEVTTEAFF. The CDR3 coding sequence is TGTGCCAGCTCACCAATTATGCAGGAGGTGACCACTGAAGCTTTCTTT.

This clone has a single count. The chain is built from TRBV18 and TRBJ1-1; 7 positions match TRBD1. Looked up from germline, CDR1 is KGHSH and CDR2 is LQKENI. After removal of 6 bases from V and 5 bases from J, the junction contained 12 bases not matched to a gene. This CDR3 is 15 amino acids long. CDR3 bases: TGTGCCAGCTCTTTTACAGGGGTTAGGAGGACTGAAGCTTTCTTT. Translation: CASSFTGVRRTEAFF.

J is TRBJ1-5 and V is TRBV27; no definite D call. Trimming took off 4 bases at V and 2 bases at J, with 21 bases between the two ends. The CDR3 spans 18 residues. Germline CDR1 MNHEY, CDR2 SMNVEV (reference sequence). CDR3 nucleotides: TGTGCCAGCAGTTCCCCAGGCACTGATATCGGGGGCAATCAGCCCCAGCATTTT. It is translated as CASSSPGTDIGGNQPQHF.

This clone was counted a single time. This rearrangement joins TRBV18 to TRBJ1-4; 10 bases are shared with TRBD1. With 4 bases clipped from V and 3 bases from J, the junction kept 2 bases outside the gene matches. Germline V CDR1 and CDR2: KGHSH, LQKENI. This CDR3 is 15 amino acids long. The CDR3 loop is CASSLGQGPNEKLFF. In DNA, the CDR3 is TGTGCCAGCTCACTGGGACAGGGGCCTAATGAAAAACTGTTTTTT.

The sample holds one count of this clone. Here the CDR3 reads CASSAVGGEKEKLFF. The CDR3 bases are TGTGCCAGCTCAGCAGTTGGGGGGGAGAAGGAAAAACTGTTTTTT. The chain has TRBV7-9 and TRBJ1-4; tentatively, D is TRBD1 (5 bases). The germline V gene has CDR1 SEHNR and CDR2 FQNEAQ (reference sequence). The CDR3 has 15 residues. V shed 8 bases and J shed 8 bases, with 21 bases lying between them.

The chain links TRBV9 to TRBJ2-5; unclear D gene. The CDR3 spans 13 residues. Germline lookup yields CDR1 SGDLS and CDR2 YYNGEE. V was pared by 3 bases and J by 1 base, with 7 bases between. The CDR3 sequence is CASSARTQETQYF. DNA for the CDR3: TGTGCCAGCAGCGCCCGGACCCAAGAGACCCAGTACTTC. Supplemented by reference TRBV9 and TRBJ2-5, the full variable domain reads DSGVTQTPKHLITATGQRVTLRCSPRSGDLSVYWYQQSLDQGLQFLIQYYNGEERAKGNILERFSAQQFPDLHSELNLSSLELGDSALYFCASSARTQETQYFGPGTRLLVL.

This chain joins TRBV7-9 and TRBJ1-6; D possibly corresponds to TRBD1 (5 bases). The CDR3 extends over 12 amino acids. Germline-derived CDR1 and CDR2 are SEHNR and FQNEAQ (reference sequence). Between the trimmed V and J ends, which lost 5 bases and 17 bases, there was a span of 16 bases. The CDR3 nucleotides read TGTGCCAGCAGCCCGGGACTTCCGTACTTCCACTTT. Its protein is CASSPGLPYFHF.

The J gene is TRBJ1-2, the V gene TRBV5-6; D possibly corresponds to TRBD1 (5 bases). Germline V gene sequence: CDR1 SGHDT, CDR2 YYEEEE. V was shortened by 3 bases and J by 6 bases, with 12 bases between the two germline ends. The CDR3 runs 13 residues. CDR3 loop: CASSWGRTDGYTF. DNA of the CDR3: TGTGCCAGCAGCTGGGGGAGGACGGATGGCTACACCTTC.

The chain joins TRBV5-1 to TRBJ1-6; the D is unclear. The CDR3 runs 18 residues. V lost 4 bases and J 4 bases, leaving 21 bases between the germline ends. The germline gives CDR1 SGHRS, CDR2 YFSETQ. This CDR3 reads CASSKGLGPTNYNSPLHF. CDR3 sequence (DNA): TGCGCCAGCAGCAAAGGCCTCGGGCCCACGAATTATAATTCACCCCTCCACTTT.

This rearrangement joins TRBV23-1 to TRBJ1-2, with TRBD1 identical over 8 bases. TRBV23-1 is recorded as an ORF, its role being uncertain. Unmatched junction bases numbered 15, after V lost 4 bases and J lost 2 bases. The CDR3 runs to 18 residues. CDR3 protein: CASSPSNLRDRRNYGYTF. CDR3 nucleotides: TGCGCCAGCAGTCCGTCAAATCTCCGGGACAGGCGAAACTATGGCTACACCTTC.

The chain recombines TRBV15 with TRBJ1-5; D ambiguous. Trimming took 5 bases from V and 3 from J, leaving 11 bases between them. This CDR3 spans 14 amino acids. In germline, CDR1 is LNHNV, CDR2 YYDKDF (reference sequence). The CDR3 protein is CATSAGAYNQPQHF. The CDR3, as DNA: TGTGCCACCAGCGCGGGAGCCTACAATCAGCCCCAGCATTTT.

The rearrangement joins TRBV19 to TRBJ1-2, with 7 bases matching TRBD1. The CDR3 has 15 amino acids. Germline V gives CDR1 LNHDA, CDR2 SQIVND (reference sequence). V lost 7 bases to trimming and J lost 5 bases; unmatched junction nucleotides: 13. The CDR3 DNA reads TGTGCCAGTACCCAGGGAAACAGGGGAGAATATGGCTACACCTTC. It is translated as CASTQGNRGEYGYTF.

This sequence joins TRBV28 and TRBJ2-7, with TRBD2 matching 12 bases. The CDR3 covers 14 residues. The germline CDR1 and CDR2 sequences are MDHEN and SYDVKM. V lost 10 bases to trimming and J lost 7 bases; unmatched junction nucleotides: 11. CDR3 amino acids: CAIGGTSGPWEQYF. The DNA of the CDR3 is TGTGCCATCGGGGGGACTAGCGGGCCGTGGGAGCAGTACTTC.

In this sample, this clone turned up once. The chain links TRBV19 to TRBJ2-6, with D maybe TRBD2 (6 bases). The CDR3 sequence is 16 residues long. CDR1 LNHDA and CDR2 SQIVND come from the germline V gene (reference sequence). V dropped 3 bases and J dropped 4 bases, with 13 bases sitting between them. CDR3 loop: CASSIGGARGANVLTF. Here the CDR3 DNA reads TGTGCCAGTAGTATCGGCGGGGCCCGGGGGGCCAACGTCCTGACTTTC. Supplemented by reference TRBV19 and TRBJ2-6, the full variable domain reads DGGITQSPKYLFRKEGQNVTLSCEQNLNHDAMYWYRQDPGQGLRLIYYSQIVNDFQKGDIAEGYSVSREKKESFPLTVTSAQKNPTAFYLCASSIGGARGANVLTFGAGSRLTVL.

This rearrangement joins TRBV5-1 to TRBJ2-1; 11 bases fit TRBD2. Germline V gives CDR1 SGHRS, CDR2 YFSETQ. Trimming at V came to 3 bases and at J to 9 bases, leaving 11 bases not matched to a gene. CDR3 length equals 16 residues. DNA of the CDR3: TGCGCCAGCAGCTACATAGCGGGAGGGTTTATGGCTGAGCAGTTCTTC. Translating it yields CASSYIAGGFMAEQFF.

The rearrangement links TRBV28 to TRBJ2-1; no definite D call. The CDR3 is 14 amino acids. V dropped 1 base and J dropped 0 bases, with 4 bases sitting between them. The germline V gene has CDR1 MDHEN and CDR2 SYDVKM. Here the CDR3 reads CASSLSFSYNEQFF. CDR3 bases: TGTGCCAGCAGTTTATCGTTCTCCTACAATGAGCAGTTCTTC.

J is TRBJ2-7 and V is TRBV5-4; the match to TRBD1 covers 8 bases. The germline gives CDR1 SGHNT, CDR2 YYREEE (reference sequence). V gave up 0 bases and J gave up 6 bases; unmatched junction bases: 5. The CDR3 consists of 14 residues. The CDR3 sequence is CASSLEQGAREQYF. In DNA, the CDR3 is TGTGCCAGCAGCTTGGAGCAGGGGGCGCGCGAGCAGTACTTC.

CDR3 sequence reads: CAWSVQGFQSGYTF. The CDR3 coding sequence is TGTGCCTGGAGTGTACAGGGATTCCAGAGTGGCTACACCTTC. The gene calls are TRBV30 and TRBJ1-2, with a possible D match to TRBD1 (6 bases). Trimming took off 0 bases at V and 7 bases at J, with 15 bases between the two ends. This CDR3 has 14 residues. Germline values: CDR1 GTSNPN, CDR2 SVGIG (reference sequence).

V usage is TRBV7-2 and J usage is TRBJ2-7; D is perhaps TRBD2 (6 bases). V was shortened by 4 bases and J by 3 bases, with 16 bases between the two germline ends. The length of the CDR3 is 15 residues. Germline-derived CDR1 and CDR2 are SGHTA and FQGNSA. The CDR3 nucleotides are TGTGCCAGCAGCTCCCGACGCGGGAACTACTACGAGCAGTACTTC. This translates into CASSSRRGNYYEQYF.

V and J are TRBV5-4 and TRBJ1-6, with 7 bases fitting TRBD1. CDR3 length: 14 residues. The germline V gene has CDR1 SGHNT and CDR2 YYREEE (reference sequence). J lost 8 bases, V lost 3 bases, and 5 bases had no gene match. Written as DNA, the CDR3 is TGTGCCAGCAGCTCGACAGGGAGGGATTCACCCCTCCACTTT. Protein sequence: CASSSTGRDSPLHF.